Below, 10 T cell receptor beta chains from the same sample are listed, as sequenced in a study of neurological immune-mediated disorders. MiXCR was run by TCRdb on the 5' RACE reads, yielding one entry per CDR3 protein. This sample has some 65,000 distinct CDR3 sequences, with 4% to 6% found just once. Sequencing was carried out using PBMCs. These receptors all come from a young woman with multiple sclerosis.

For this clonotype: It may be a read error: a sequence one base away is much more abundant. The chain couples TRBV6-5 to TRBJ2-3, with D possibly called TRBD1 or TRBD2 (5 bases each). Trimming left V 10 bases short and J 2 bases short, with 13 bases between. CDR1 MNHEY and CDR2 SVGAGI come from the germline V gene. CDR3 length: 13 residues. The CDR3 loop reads CATSLGTTDTQYF. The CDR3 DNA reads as TGTGCCACGTCCTTGGGGACCACAGATACGCAGTATTTT.

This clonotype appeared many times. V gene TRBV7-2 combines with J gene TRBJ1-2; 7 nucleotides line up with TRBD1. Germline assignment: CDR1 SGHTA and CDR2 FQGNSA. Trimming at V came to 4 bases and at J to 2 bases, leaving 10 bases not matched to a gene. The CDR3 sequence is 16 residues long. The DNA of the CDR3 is TGTGCCAGCAGCTCAGAGGGGGCCAGGGGAAACTATGGCTACACCTTC. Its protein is CASSSEGARGNYGYTF.

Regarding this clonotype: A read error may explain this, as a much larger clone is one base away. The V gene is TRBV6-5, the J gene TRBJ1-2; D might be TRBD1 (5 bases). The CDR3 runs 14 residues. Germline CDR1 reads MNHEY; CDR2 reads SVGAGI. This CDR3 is CASTITRGSYVYTF. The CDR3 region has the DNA TGTGCCAGCACTATTACCCGGGGGAGCTATGTCTACACCTTC.

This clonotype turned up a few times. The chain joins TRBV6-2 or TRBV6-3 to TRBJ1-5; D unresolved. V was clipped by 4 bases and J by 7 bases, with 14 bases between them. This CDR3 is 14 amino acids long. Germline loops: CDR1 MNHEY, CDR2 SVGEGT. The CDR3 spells CASSFPGISQPQHF. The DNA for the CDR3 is TGTGCCAGCAGTTTTCCGGGAATTAGCCAGCCCCAGCATTTT.

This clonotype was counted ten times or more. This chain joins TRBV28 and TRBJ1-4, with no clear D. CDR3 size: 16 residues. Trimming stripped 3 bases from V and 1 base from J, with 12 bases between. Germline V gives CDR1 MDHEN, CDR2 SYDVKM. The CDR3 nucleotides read TGTGCCAGCAGTTTGCCGGGAGGACGAACTAATGAAAAACTGTTTTTT. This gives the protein CASSLPGGRTNEKLFF.

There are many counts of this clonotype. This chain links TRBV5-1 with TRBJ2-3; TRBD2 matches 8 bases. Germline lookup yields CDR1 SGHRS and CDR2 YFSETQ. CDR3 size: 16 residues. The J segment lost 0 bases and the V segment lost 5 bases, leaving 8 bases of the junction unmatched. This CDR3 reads CASRQGRGGSTDTQYF. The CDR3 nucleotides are TGCGCCAGCAGACAGGGACGGGGGGGCAGCACAGATACGCAGTATTTT.

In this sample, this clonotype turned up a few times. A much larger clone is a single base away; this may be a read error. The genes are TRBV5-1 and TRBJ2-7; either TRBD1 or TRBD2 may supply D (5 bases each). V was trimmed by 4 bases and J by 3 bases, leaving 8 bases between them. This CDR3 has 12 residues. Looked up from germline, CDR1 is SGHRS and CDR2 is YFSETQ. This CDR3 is CASSRGVYEQYF. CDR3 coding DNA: TGCGCCAGCAGCAGAGGGGTCTACGAGCAGTACTTC.

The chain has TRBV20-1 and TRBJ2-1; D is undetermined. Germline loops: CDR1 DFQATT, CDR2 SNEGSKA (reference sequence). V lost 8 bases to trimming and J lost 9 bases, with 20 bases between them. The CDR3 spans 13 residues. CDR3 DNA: TGCAGTCAAGTAATAAAGGGATCCGGTGAGCAGTTCTTC. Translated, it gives CSQVIKGSGEQFF.

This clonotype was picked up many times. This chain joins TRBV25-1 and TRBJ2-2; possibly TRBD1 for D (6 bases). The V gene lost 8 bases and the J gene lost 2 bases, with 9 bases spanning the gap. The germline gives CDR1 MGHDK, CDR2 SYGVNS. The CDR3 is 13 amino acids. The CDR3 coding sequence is TGTGCCAGCTCAGGGGTTAACACCGGGGAGCTGTTTTTT. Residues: CASSGVNTGELFF.

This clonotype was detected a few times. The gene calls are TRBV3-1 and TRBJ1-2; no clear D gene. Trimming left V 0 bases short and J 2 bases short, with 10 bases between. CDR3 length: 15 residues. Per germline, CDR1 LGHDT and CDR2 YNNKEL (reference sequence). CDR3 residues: CASSQDRLHNYGYTF. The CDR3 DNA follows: TGTGCCAGCAGCCAAGATCGGTTACACAACTATGGCTACACCTTC.